The rows below give T cell receptor beta chains drawn from one sample of a study of T-cell memory formation after mild COVID-19. TCRdb analysed the 5' RACE reads with MiXCR anew, one entry per CDR3 protein. Among around 110,000 distinct CDR3 sequences, 12% were seen once, and the ten largest hold more than 25%. The sample consisted of PBMCs or a T cell subset sorted from them (not recorded which). These receptors were taken from an adult woman who had mild COVID-19 (a few samples of this study predate the infection). Cell type and time point are not known. Both conserved end residues are part of each CDR3. The D gene is left open where the match is weak.

d_gene | j_gene | v_gene | CDR3aa
. | TRBJ2-7 | TRBV7-9 | CASSFAPYEQYF
. | TRBJ2-3 | TRBV15 | CATSRVTAPGTDTQYF
TRBD1 | TRBJ2-5 | TRBV12-3/TRBV12-4 | CASSLGTGGQETQYF
TRBD2 | TRBJ2-5 | TRBV12-3/TRBV12-4 | CASSLAGGVRETQYF
TRBD2 | TRBJ2-7 | TRBV4-1 | CASSQGLAGAYEQYF
. | TRBJ2-1 | TRBV20-1 | CSARDGGPTNEQFF
. | TRBJ2-7 | TRBV4-3 | CASSQEGASRHEQYF
. | TRBJ1-1 | TRBV24-1 | CATSDSPQGGNTEAFF
. | TRBJ2-7 | TRBV6-2/TRBV6-3 | CASSYGEHSYEQYF
. | TRBJ2-2 | TRBV5-1 | CASSSFREAGELFF
. | TRBJ2-1 | TRBV6-2/TRBV6-3 | CASSYTGSYNEQFF
TRBD2 | TRBJ2-1 | TRBV7-6 | CASSPPGTNYNEQFF
. | TRBJ2-5 | TRBV7-8 | CASSFGTVELMGETQYF
. | TRBJ2-3 | TRBV5-4 | CASSGGDSPQGQYF
. | TRBJ2-7 | TRBV7-9 | CASSLVAGTYEQYF
TRBD1 | TRBJ2-2 | TRBV24-1 | CATKQGADTGELFF
. | TRBJ2-1 | TRBV3-1 | CASSQDPWDSLNNEQFF
TRBD1 | TRBJ2-7 | TRBV7-9 | CASSDRDRYYEQYF
. | TRBJ2-5 | TRBV4-1 | CASSQVRWGAGETQYF
. | TRBJ1-5 | TRBV7-9 | CASSHTSQGWNNQPQHF
. | TRBJ2-2 | TRBV24-1 | CATSDPGLGNTGELFF
. | TRBJ2-3 | TRBV7-2 | CASSLPLREYGTDTQYF
TRBD2 | TRBJ2-2 | TRBV9 | CASSAAGGLTGELFF
. | TRBJ2-3 | TRBV7-2 | CASSLAWRGGLTDTQYF
. | TRBJ1-3 | TRBV11-2 | CASSPAGNTIYF
TRBD2 | TRBJ2-1 | TRBV12-3/TRBV12-4 | CASTWGGYYNEQFF
. | TRBJ2-5 | TRBV12-5 | CASGVTWVEGLSGETQYF
TRBD2 | TRBJ2-5 | TRBV5-4 | CASSLKFVAGAQTQYF
TRBD1 | TRBJ2-5 | TRBV6-5 | CASSYTATGGQETQYF
. | TRBJ2-7 | TRBV24-1 | CAIGPRHEQYF
. | TRBJ1-2 | TRBV6-5 | CASSSWSNYGYTF
. | TRBJ2-1 | TRBV7-9 | CASSLAGTPGGYNEQFF
. | TRBJ1-6 | TRBV7-9 | CASSLGGRGLNSPLHF
. | TRBJ1-1 | TRBV27 | CASSLGSYRTEAFF
TRBD1 | TRBJ2-7 | TRBV29-1 | CSVPGQGSYEQYF
. | TRBJ2-7 | TRBV6-5 | CASSYSGPTGPSTYEQYF
TRBD1 | TRBJ1-2 | TRBV3-1 | CASSLDREVVYGYTF
. | TRBJ2-5 | TRBV7-3 | CASSPGADPFSNQYF
TRBD2 | TRBJ2-1 | TRBV20-1 | CSARGLVEGPYNEQFF
. | TRBJ2-1 | TRBV6-1 | CASSEARQGTNNEQFF
TRBD1 | TRBJ2-6 | TRBV9 | CASSVPSGTVGSGANVLTF
TRBD2 | TRBJ2-3 | TRBV7-9 | CASSPAEGGRDTQYF
. | TRBJ2-1 | TRBV27 | CASSLQGSTYNEQFF
. | TRBJ2-7 | TRBV7-6 | CASSLGARSYEQYF
. | TRBJ1-4 | TRBV12-3/TRBV12-4 | CASSPIGEKLFF
TRBD2 | TRBJ2-3 | TRBV4-3 | CASSQDLTSGRHTDTQYF
. | TRBJ1-1 | TRBV5-1 | CASSLAFQGPPEAFF
TRBD2 | TRBJ2-3 | TRBV7-2 | CASSKLAGGDTDTQYF
TRBD2 | TRBJ2-1 | TRBV5-1 | CASSLSGGDNEQFF